This T cell receptor beta chain came from a study of PD-L1 blockade in urothelial cancer. Study in general: Prior exposure to chemotherapy in patients amounted to 0 to 3 regimens received. The study, taken as a whole, reports: Durable-benefit patients had greater expansion of tumor-associated blood clones at 3 weeks.

The method was immunoSEQ multiplex PCR; TCRdb's version includes in-frame clones alone and lacks a portion of them. The sample yields 15,000 to 20,000 clones, roughly nine tenths seen once. Patients were living with locally advanced or metastatic urothelial carcinoma. This clone turned up a few times. Its antigen is undetermined. CDR3 length: 16 residues. Per the germline V gene, CDR1 is SEHNR and CDR2 is FQNEAQ (reference sequence). Unmatched junction bases numbered 7, after V lost 2 bases and J lost 3 bases. The TCR comes from a middle-aged man with urothelial cancer. The rearrangement joins TRBV7-9 to TRBJ1-2, with 9 bases fitting TRBD1. Source: PBMCs, taken around atezolizumab (anti-PD-L1) treatment. This CDR3 is CASSLHGTGMDYGYTF. In nucleotides, the CDR3 is TGTGCCAGCAGCTTACACGGGACAGGGATGGACTATGGCTACACCTTC.